This T cell receptor beta chain was sequenced for a study of T cells in Graves' hyperthyroidism and ophthalmopathy. Each diagnosis was grounded in clinical symptoms, serum thyroxine and TRAb, thyroid ultrasound, and orbital computed tomography. Study-wide points: Stable hyperthyroidism and ophthalmopathy were separated using 13 V-J signatures.

This clonotype was detected a few times. What it recognizes is unknown. There were TCR beta CDR3 regions amplified from RNA transcripts. TCR CDR3 regions were first amplified by RT-PCR with HTBI primers. One entry per CDR3 protein, called by TCRdb with MiXCR from the multiplex PCR reads. The sample carries about 350,000 distinct CDR3 sequences, around 14% recorded once. J gave up 0 bases and V 8 bases, and 6 bases lay outside the gene matches. CDR1 is SQVTM, CDR2 ANQGSEA, per germline. The length of the CDR3 is 13 residues. The sample comprised blood. This chain connects TRBV29-1 to TRBJ2-7; 8 bases agree with TRBD1. The origin of this receptor is a woman aged 25 to 39 with Graves' hyperthyroidism. The CDR3 reads CSRGQESSYEQYF. In DNA, the CDR3 is TGCAGCAGGGGACAGGAGAGCTCCTACGAGCAGTACTTC.